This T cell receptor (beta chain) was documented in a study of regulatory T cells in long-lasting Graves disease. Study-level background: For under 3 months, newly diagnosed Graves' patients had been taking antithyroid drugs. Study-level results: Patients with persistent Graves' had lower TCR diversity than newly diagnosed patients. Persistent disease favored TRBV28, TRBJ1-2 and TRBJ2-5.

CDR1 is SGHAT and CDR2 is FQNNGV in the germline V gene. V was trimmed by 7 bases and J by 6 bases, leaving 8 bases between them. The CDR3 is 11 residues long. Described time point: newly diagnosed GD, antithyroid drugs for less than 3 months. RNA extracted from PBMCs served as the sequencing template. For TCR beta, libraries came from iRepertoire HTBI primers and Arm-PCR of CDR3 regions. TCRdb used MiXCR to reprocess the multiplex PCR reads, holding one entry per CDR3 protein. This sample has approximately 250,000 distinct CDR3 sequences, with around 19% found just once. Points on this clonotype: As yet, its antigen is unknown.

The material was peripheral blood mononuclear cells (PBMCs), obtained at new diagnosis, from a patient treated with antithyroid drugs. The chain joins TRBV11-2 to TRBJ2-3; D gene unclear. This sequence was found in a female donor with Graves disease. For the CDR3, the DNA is TGTGCCAGCATTCGGATTGATACGCAGTATTTT. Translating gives CASIRIDTQYF. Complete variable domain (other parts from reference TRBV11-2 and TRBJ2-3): EAGVAQSPRYKIIEKRQSVAFWCNPISGHATLYWYQQILGQGPKLLIQFQNNGVVDDSQLPKDRFSAERLKGVDSTLKIQPAKLEDSAVYLCASIRIDTQYFGPGTRLTVL.